Presented here are 16 T cell receptor beta chains from one specimen sequenced in a study of blood T cell repertoires in COVID-19. This table comes from immunoSEQ multiplex PCR, and its TCRdb copy is limited to in-frame clones, with some not included. The data show 250,000 to 400,000 clones, around 88% seen once. The sequencing input was peripheral blood. The receptors derive from a woman aged 25-40 years with COVID-19, enrolled during active disease.

J is TRBJ2-7 and V is TRBV18; 13 nucleotides align to TRBD2. Per the germline V gene, CDR1 is KGHSH and CDR2 is LQKENI. The CDR3 sequence is 16 residues long. V shed 5 bases and J 3 bases; nucleotides not matched to a gene: 7. The CDR3 here is CASSKRTSGGIYEQYF. CDR3 DNA: TGTGCCAGCTCAAAAAGGACTAGCGGGGGAATCTACGAGCAGTACTTC. Full variable domain (missing parts from reference TRBV18 and TRBJ2-7): NAGVMQNPRHLVRRRGQEARLRCSPMKGHSHVYWYRQLPEEGLKFMVYLQKENIIDESGMPKERFSAEFPKEGPSILRIQQVVRGDSAAYFCASSKRTSGGIYEQYFGPGTRLTVT.

The J gene is TRBJ2-1, the V gene TRBV7-9, with TRBD2 matching over 8 bases. With V trimmed by 3 bases and J by 12 bases, 10 bases remained unmatched. Germline CDR1 and CDR2: SEHNR and FQNEAQ (reference sequence). The CDR3 sequence is 14 residues long. CDR3 residues: CASSFSGGETTQFF. CDR3 sequence (DNA): TGTGCCAGCAGCTTTTCGGGAGGGGAGACTACGCAGTTCTTC.

The V and J genes are TRBV20-1 and TRBJ1-2, with TRBD1 as a possible D gene (6 bases). V lost 3 bases and J lost 7, with 15 bases in between. Germline-derived CDR1 and CDR2 are DFQATT and SNEGSKA (reference sequence). CDR3 size: 13 residues. CDR3 bases: TGCAGTGCTAGTACGAAGGGGGTGGGTGGCTACACCTTC. Amino acid sequence: CSASTKGVGGYTF.

This chain links TRBV5-6 with TRBJ1-3, with 10 bases that match TRBD1. Germline V gives CDR1 SGHDT, CDR2 YYEEEE. The CDR3 has 16 residues. V gave up 4 bases and J gave up 3 bases; unmatched junction bases: 7. The CDR3 nucleotides are TGTGCCAGCAGCGAAACCGGGACAGGGGATGGAAACACCATATATTTT. Amino acid sequence: CASSETGTGDGNTIYF.

The table lists this clone with a few counts. The chain joins TRBV4-1 to TRBJ2-7; 9 bases line up with TRBD1. Germline CDR1 reads MGHRA; CDR2 reads YSYEKL. CDR3 size: 15 residues. Trimming removed 4 bases from V and 3 bases from J; junction bases left unmatched: 7. The CDR3: CASSLSWGQGYEQYV. CDR3 DNA sequence: TGCGCCAGCAGCCTTTCCTGGGGACAGGGCTACGAGCAGTACGTC.

V usage is TRBV9 and J usage is TRBJ2-5; 9 positions agree with TRBD1. V lost 4 bases, J lost 5 bases, and 6 bases stayed unmatched. The V gene's germline CDR1 is SGDLS and CDR2 YYNGEE. The CDR3 length is 14 residues. The CDR3 loop reads CASSPHRGRETQYF. CDR3 nucleotides: TGTGCCAGCAGCCCACACAGGGGGCGGGAGACCCAGTACTTC.

CDR3 sequence (DNA): TGTGCCAGCAGCCGAGGGGACAGGGGAAGGAGACAGCCCCAGCATTTT. Encoded protein: CASSRGDRGRRQPQHF. The rearrangement joins TRBV7-6 to TRBJ1-5; TRBD1 agrees at 10 bases. Germline V lookup: CDR1 SGHVS, CDR2 FNYEAQ. V shed 5 bases, J shed 7 bases, and the junction held 11 bases outside the gene matches. The CDR3 sequence is 16 residues long.

This chain links TRBV7-2 with TRBJ2-7; TRBD2 matches at 12 bases. Germline lookup yields CDR1 SGHTA and CDR2 FQGNSA. V was clipped by 3 bases and J by 4 bases; unmatched bases: 7. This CDR3 contains 16 residues. The DNA of the CDR3 is TGTGCCAGCAGCTTTAGTGGGCTAGCGGGGGGGTACGAGCAGTACTTC. Encoded protein: CASSFSGLAGGYEQYF.

DNA for the CDR3: TGTGCCAGCAGCCCACTAGCGGGGGCAAGCACAGATACGCAGTATTTT. Protein product: CASSPLAGASTDTQYF. The chain couples TRBV7-3 to TRBJ2-3; 11 nucleotides match TRBD2. With V trimmed by 5 bases and J by 0 bases, 4 bases remained unmatched. The CDR3 loop spans 16 amino acids. Germline values: CDR1 SGHTA, CDR2 FQGTGA.

J is TRBJ2-3 and V is TRBV7-3, with 10 bases fitting TRBD2. The CDR3 is made up of 20 amino acids. Germline CDR1 SGHTA, CDR2 FQGTGA. Unmatched junction bases numbered 15, after V lost 0 bases and J lost 3 bases. The DNA of the CDR3 is TGTGCCAGCAGCTTAACCCCAGGGCTAGCGGGGGCCGGGAATACAGATACGCAGTATTTT. Its translation: CASSLTPGLAGAGNTDTQYF.

This clone occurred a few times. The chain recombines TRBV7-2 with TRBJ1-3; D may be TRBD1 (5 bases). Between the trimmed V and J ends, which lost 0 bases and 2 bases, there was a span of 11 bases. Looked up from germline, CDR1 is SGHTA and CDR2 is FQGNSA. The CDR3 spans 16 residues. The CDR3 here is CASSLAGGVAGNTIYF. The CDR3, as DNA: TGTGCCAGCAGCTTAGCGGGGGGAGTAGCTGGAAACACCATATATTTT. The full variable domain, completed using reference TRBV7-2 and TRBJ1-3, is GAGVSQSPSNKVTEKGKDVELRCDPISGHTALYWYRQSLGQGLEFLIYFQGNSAPDKSGLPSDRFSAERTGGSVSTLTIQRTQQEDSAVYLCASSLAGGVAGNTIYFGEGSWLTVV.

For this clone: An end of the junction does not agree with germline; a read error may underlie this. V is TRBV5-8 and J is TRBJ1-4; D ambiguous. The germline V gene has CDR1 SGHTS and CDR2 YDEGEE. This CDR3 is 14 amino acids long. The CDR3, as DNA: TGTGCCAGCAGCTTTATGAGGACTAAAGAAAAACTGTTTTTT. It encodes CASSFMRTKEKLFF.

This clone was found a few times. The rearrangement joins TRBV5-4 to TRBJ1-2, with 9 bases aligning to TRBD1. CDR3 length: 14 residues. V was pared by 6 bases and J by 7 bases, with 10 bases of the junction left unmatched. CDR1 is SGHNT and CDR2 is YYREEE in the germline V gene (reference sequence). CDR3 nucleotides: TGTGCCAGCAACCCGACAGGGGGTCCGGGTGGCTACACCTTC. Protein sequence: CASNPTGGPGGYTF.

The chain employs TRBV4-1 and TRBJ1-2, with D perhaps TRBD1 (6 bases). Trimming stripped 3 bases from V and 0 bases from J, with 17 bases between. Germline CDR1 and CDR2: MGHRA and YSYEKL. The CDR3 sequence is 17 residues long. The chain's CDR3 is CASSQAKLTGSNYGYTF. The CDR3 coding sequence is TGCGCCAGCAGCCAGGCGAAATTGACAGGATCTAACTATGGCTACACCTTC.

The genes are TRBV7-2 and TRBJ1-5, with TRBD1 matching over 8 bases. Germline V gene data show CDR1 as SGHTA and CDR2 as FQGNSA. V shed 5 bases and J 6 bases; nucleotides not matched to a gene: 9. The CDR3 length is 15 residues. CDR3 sequence: CASSPETGAGQPQHF. The CDR3 nucleotides read TGTGCCAGCAGCCCAGAGACAGGGGCTGGTCAGCCCCAGCATTTT.

The chain combines TRBV5-5 with TRBJ1-1; D uncertain. Trimming took off 4 bases at V and 7 bases at J, with 17 bases between the two ends. The V gene's germline CDR1 is SGHKS and CDR2 YYEKEE (reference sequence). The CDR3 covers 14 residues. CDR3 nucleotide sequence: TGTGCCAGCAGCCGGATTTCGGGGAAAAGTGAAGCTTTCTTT. Its protein is CASSRISGKSEAFF.